These 7 T cell receptor beta chains share one sample of origin, sequenced in a study of T cells in Graves' hyperthyroidism and ophthalmopathy. Amplified TCR beta CDR3 regions derived from RNA transcripts. A first-round RT-PCR of the TCR CDR3 used the HTBI primer set. TCRdb reprocessed the multiplex PCR reads with MiXCR, giving one entry per CDR3 protein. The sample includes approximately 600,000 distinct CDR3 sequences, 14% of them seen just once. Sample: blood. These receptor sequences come from a woman aged 18-29 years with Graves' ophthalmopathy.

The sample holds many counts of this clonotype. The chain joins TRBV28 to TRBJ2-1; TRBD2 might be the D (6 bases). V was cut by 4 bases and J by 4 bases, with 26 bases left in between. In germline, CDR1 is MDHEN, CDR2 SYDVKM. The CDR3 runs 19 residues. In DNA form, the CDR3 reads TGTGCCAGCAGTTCTAAGACTTTGGGGATAGCGGCACTATACAATGAGCAGTTCTTC. It yields the protein CASSSKTLGIAALYNEQFF. Using reference TRBV28 and TRBJ2-1 for the parts outside the CDR3, the full variable domain is DVKVTQSSRYLVKRTGEKVFLECVQDMDHENMFWYRQDPGLGLRLIYFSYDVKMKEKGDIPEGYSVSREKKERFSLILESASTNQTSMYLCASSSKTLGIAALYNEQFFGPGTRLTVL.

This clonotype was picked up many times. The genes are TRBV6-1 and TRBJ1-2; TRBD1 agrees at 8 bases. With V trimmed by 6 bases and J by 3 bases, 3 bases remained unmatched. Per the germline V gene, CDR1 is MNHNS and CDR2 is SASEGT. The CDR3 sequence is 13 residues long. The CDR3 DNA reads as TGTGCCAGCAGGATGACAGGGGACTATGGCTACACCTTC. Protein: CASRMTGDYGYTF.

Many counts were recorded for this clonotype. This chain joins TRBV28 and TRBJ1-6, with D perhaps TRBD1 (6 bases). The germline gives CDR1 MDHEN, CDR2 SYDVKM. Trimming pared 8 bases from V and 11 bases from J, leaving 28 bases between. CDR3 size: 17 residues. The CDR3 DNA is TGTGCCAGCGATATCCCCTTAGGGGGGATCCCACATGCACCCCTCCACTTT. Its protein is CASDIPLGGIPHAPLHF.

This clonotype has just a few counts. This may arise from a read error, as a much more abundant clone is one base away. The gene calls are TRBV2 and TRBJ1-2, with TRBD1 as a possible D gene (5 bases). CDR3 length: 14 amino acids. Per germline, CDR1 SNHLY and CDR2 FYNNEI. This CDR3 reads CASSAGLVNYGHTF. As DNA, the CDR3 is TGTGCCAGCAGTGCAGGGCTGGTGAACTATGGCCACACCTTC.

This clonotype has just a few counts. This chain connects TRBV7-9 to TRBJ1-4, with D hard to call. The germline V gene has CDR1 SEHNR and CDR2 FQNEAQ (reference sequence). The CDR3 spans 12 residues. Deletions cut 6 bases from V and 2 bases from J, with 4 bases between. CDR3 residues: CASSKTNEKLFF. In DNA form, the CDR3 reads TGTGCCAGCAGTAAGACTAATGAAAAACTGTTTTTT.

This clonotype has more than one count but fewer than ten. The chain joins TRBV6-1 to TRBJ1-4; D gene ambiguous. V was trimmed by 2 bases and J by 0 bases, leaving 13 bases between them. The germline V gene encodes CDR1 MNHNS and CDR2 SASEGT. The CDR3 covers 17 residues. CDR3 nucleotides: TGTGCCAGCAGTGAAAAGGTGGACGGAGCAACTAATGAAAAACTGTTTTTT. This gives the protein CASSEKVDGATNEKLFF.

This clonotype has at least ten counts. The chain recombines TRBV12-3 or TRBV12-4 with TRBJ2-7, with 11 bases aligning to TRBD2. V was clipped by 1 base and J by 1 base; unmatched bases: 3. The CDR3 has 16 residues. This CDR3 is CASSLGGLAVSYEQYF. The CDR3 DNA follows: TGTGCCAGCAGTTTAGGGGGACTAGCGGTTTCCTACGAGCAGTACTTC.